These 7 T cell receptor beta chains were all obtained from the same sample, sequenced in a study of blood T cells in healthy people across ages. The authors ran a second PCR of roughly 6 to 12 cycles using a sample-barcoded 5' primer and a J-beta primer mix. TCRdb re-derived calls from the 5' RACE reads in MiXCR, one entry per CDR3 protein. Here the sample spans approximately 810,000 distinct CDR3 sequences, under 35% being singletons. Sample: blood. Every receptor here comes from a woman over 75 in good health.

This clonotype was recorded a few times. This chain uses TRBV18 with TRBJ2-1; D is uncertain. Germline V gene sequence: CDR1 KGHSH, CDR2 LQKENI. There are 13 residues in the CDR3. The V end was cut by 2 bases, the J end by 4 bases, with 6 bases between. The CDR3 nucleotides read TGTGCCAGCTCACCAAACGCTTACAATGAGCAGTTCTTC. Residues: CASSPNAYNEQFF.

On this clonotype itself: Just one base apart from a much larger clone, this may be a read error. The gene calls are TRBV6-1 and TRBJ2-1, with D possibly being TRBD2 (5 bases). V was shortened by 4 bases and J by 8 bases, with 12 bases between the two germline ends. The germline gives CDR1 MNHNS, CDR2 SASEGT. The CDR3 contains 13 residues. The CDR3 nucleotides read TGTGCCAGCAGTGTACCGGGGTTCGATGAGCAGTTCTTC. Translating gives CASSVPGFDEQFF.

On this clonotype: This may stem from a read error, because a much larger clone lies one nucleotide away. CDR3: CVSSRLAGGPYEQYF. CDR3 in DNA: TGCGTCAGCAGCAGACTAGCGGGGGGCCCCTACGAGCAGTACTTC. This chain uses TRBV5-1 with TRBJ2-7; 13 positions match TRBD2. CDR3 length: 15 amino acids. Germline V lookup: CDR1 SGHRS, CDR2 YFSETQ.

This clonotype was seen repeatedly, ten times or more. This chain connects TRBV27 to TRBJ1-2, with D possibly matching TRBD1 (6 bases). Looked up from germline, CDR1 is MNHEY and CDR2 is SMNVEV (reference sequence). CDR3 length: 21 residues. V gave up 5 bases and J gave up 1 base, with 32 bases separating them. Here the CDR3 reads CASSLKGGGPLPGRNNYGYTF. The CDR3 nucleotides read TGTGCCAGCAGTCTAAAGGGAGGGGGACCCCTACCGGGACGAAATAACTATGGCTACACCTTC.

At least ten counts were recorded for this clonotype. This rearrangement joins TRBV7-6 to TRBJ2-7, with 13 bases identical to TRBD2. With 4 bases clipped from V and 2 bases from J, the junction kept 2 bases outside the gene matches. Germline CDR1 and CDR2: SGHVS and FNYEAQ. The CDR3 loop spans 15 amino acids. The CDR3: CASSSTSGGAYEQYF. The CDR3 DNA follows: TGTGCCAGCAGCTCAACTAGCGGGGGGGCCTACGAGCAGTACTTC.

This clonotype was observed at least ten times. The CDR3 is CASSLGVDSHYGYTF. CDR3 bases: TGTGCCAGCAGCTTAGGCGTAGACAGCCACTATGGCTACACCTTC. V is TRBV7-2 and J is TRBJ1-2; D is possibly TRBD1 (5 bases). Germline V CDR1 and CDR2: SGHTA, FQGNSA. This CDR3 has 15 amino acids. Trimming stripped 1 base from V and 3 bases from J, with 12 bases between.

Many counts were recorded for this clonotype. The gene calls are TRBV7-2 and TRBJ2-7; D uncertain. The CDR3 totals 14 residues. Deletions cut 5 bases from V and 6 bases from J, with 17 bases between. CDR1 and CDR2 (germline): SGHTA, FQGNSA. CDR3 sequence (DNA): TGTGCCAGCAGCCTCTCGCAGGCACAGAGCGAGCAGTACTTC. As protein: CASSLSQAQSEQYF.